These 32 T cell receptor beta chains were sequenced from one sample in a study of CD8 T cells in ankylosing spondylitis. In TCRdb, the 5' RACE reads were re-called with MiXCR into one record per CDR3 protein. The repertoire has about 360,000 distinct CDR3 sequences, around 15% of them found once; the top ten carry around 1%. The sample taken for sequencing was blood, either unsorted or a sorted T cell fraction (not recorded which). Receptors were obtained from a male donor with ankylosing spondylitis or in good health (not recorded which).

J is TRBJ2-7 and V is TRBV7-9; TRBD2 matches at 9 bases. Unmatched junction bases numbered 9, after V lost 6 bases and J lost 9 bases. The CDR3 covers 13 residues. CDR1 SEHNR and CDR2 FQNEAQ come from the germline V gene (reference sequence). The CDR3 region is CASRDSGGHRQYF. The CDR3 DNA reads TGTGCCAGCAGGGACAGCGGGGGGCACCGGCAGTACTTC.

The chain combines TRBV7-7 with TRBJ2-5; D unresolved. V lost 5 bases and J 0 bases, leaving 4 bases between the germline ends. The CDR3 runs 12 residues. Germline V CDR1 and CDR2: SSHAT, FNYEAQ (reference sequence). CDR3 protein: CASSDYQETQYF. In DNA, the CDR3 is TGTGCCAGCAGCGACTACCAAGAGACCCAGTACTTC.

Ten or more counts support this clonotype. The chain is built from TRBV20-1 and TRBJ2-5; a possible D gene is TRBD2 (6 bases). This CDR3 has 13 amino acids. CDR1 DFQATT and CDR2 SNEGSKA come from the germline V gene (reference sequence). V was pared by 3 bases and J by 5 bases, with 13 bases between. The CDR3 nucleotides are TGCAGTGCTAGGACCACTGGGAGGGAGACCCAGTACTTC. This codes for CSARTTGRETQYF.

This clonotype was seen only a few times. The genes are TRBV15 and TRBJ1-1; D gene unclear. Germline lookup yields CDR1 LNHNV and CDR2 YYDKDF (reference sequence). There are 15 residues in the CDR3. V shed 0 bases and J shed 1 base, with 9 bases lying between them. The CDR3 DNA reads TGTGCCACCAGCAGAGAATCGTCACCGAACACTGAAGCTTTCTTT. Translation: CATSRESSPNTEAFF.

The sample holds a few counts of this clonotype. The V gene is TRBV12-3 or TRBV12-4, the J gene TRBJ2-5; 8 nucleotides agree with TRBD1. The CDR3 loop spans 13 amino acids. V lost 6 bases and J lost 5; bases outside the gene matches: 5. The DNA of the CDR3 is TGTGCCAGCAGCGGGACAGGAGAGGAGACCCAGTACTTC. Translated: CASSGTGEETQYF.

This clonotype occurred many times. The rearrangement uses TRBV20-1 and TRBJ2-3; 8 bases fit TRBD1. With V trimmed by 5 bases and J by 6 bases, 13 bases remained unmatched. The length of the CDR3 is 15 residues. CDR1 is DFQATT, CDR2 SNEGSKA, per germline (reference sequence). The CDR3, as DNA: TGCAGTGCTGCTCAACAGGGGACAGGCAGGGATACGCAGTATTTT. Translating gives CSAAQQGTGRDTQYF.

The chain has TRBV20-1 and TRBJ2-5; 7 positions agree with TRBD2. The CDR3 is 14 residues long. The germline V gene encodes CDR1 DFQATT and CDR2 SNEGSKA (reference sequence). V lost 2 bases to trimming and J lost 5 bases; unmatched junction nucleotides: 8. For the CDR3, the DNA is TGCAGTGCTAGATTGACTAGCCGGCGGGAGACCCAGTACTTC. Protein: CSARLTSRRETQYF.

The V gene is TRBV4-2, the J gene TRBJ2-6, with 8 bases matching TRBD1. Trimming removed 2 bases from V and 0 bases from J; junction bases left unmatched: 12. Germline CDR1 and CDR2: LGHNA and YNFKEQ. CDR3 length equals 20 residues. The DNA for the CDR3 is TGTGCCAGCAGCCAACACCGACAGGGGCTCTCGACCTCTGGGGCCAACGTCCTGACTTTC. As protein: CASSQHRQGLSTSGANVLTF.

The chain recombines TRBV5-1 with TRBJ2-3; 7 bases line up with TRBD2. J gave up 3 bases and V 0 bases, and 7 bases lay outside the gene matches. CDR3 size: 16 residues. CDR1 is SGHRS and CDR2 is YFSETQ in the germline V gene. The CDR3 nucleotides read TGCGCCAGCAGCTTGGTTGAGGGAGGGGAGACAGATACGCAGTATTTT. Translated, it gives CASSLVEGGETDTQYF.

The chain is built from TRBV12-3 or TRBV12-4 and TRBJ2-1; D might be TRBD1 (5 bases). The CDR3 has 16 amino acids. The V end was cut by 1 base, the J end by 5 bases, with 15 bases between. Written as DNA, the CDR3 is TGTGCCAGCAGTTTAGGGTTTCAGGGATGGCACAATGAGCAGTTCTTC. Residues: CASSLGFQGWHNEQFF.

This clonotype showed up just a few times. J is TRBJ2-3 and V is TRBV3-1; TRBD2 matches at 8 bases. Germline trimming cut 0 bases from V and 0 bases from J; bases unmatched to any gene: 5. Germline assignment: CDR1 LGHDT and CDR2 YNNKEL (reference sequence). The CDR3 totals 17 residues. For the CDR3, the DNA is TGTGCCAGCAGCCAAGAGAACCGACTAGCGAGCACAGATACGCAGTATTTT. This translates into CASSQENRLASTDTQYF.

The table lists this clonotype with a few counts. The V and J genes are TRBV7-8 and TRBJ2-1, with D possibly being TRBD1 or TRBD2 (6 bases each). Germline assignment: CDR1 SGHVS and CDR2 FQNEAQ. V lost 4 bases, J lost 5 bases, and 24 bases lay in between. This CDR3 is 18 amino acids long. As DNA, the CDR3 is TGTGCCAGCAGCTCCACGAGGTTTTGGGGGGCAGGGGACAATGAGCAGTTCTTC. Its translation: CASSSTRFWGAGDNEQFF.

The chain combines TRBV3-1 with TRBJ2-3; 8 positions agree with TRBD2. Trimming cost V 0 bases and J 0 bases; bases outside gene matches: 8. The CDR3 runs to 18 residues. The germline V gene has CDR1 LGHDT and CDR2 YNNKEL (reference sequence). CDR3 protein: CASSQDPGGPTSTDTQYF. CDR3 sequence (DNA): TGTGCCAGCAGCCAAGACCCGGGAGGGCCGACTAGCACAGATACGCAGTATTTT.

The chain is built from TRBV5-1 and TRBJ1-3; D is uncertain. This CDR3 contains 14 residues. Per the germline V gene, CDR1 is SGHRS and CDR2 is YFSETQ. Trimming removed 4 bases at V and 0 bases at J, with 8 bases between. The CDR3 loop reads CASSEYSSGNTIYF. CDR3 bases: TGCGCCAGCAGCGAGTACAGCTCTGGAAACACCATATATTTT.

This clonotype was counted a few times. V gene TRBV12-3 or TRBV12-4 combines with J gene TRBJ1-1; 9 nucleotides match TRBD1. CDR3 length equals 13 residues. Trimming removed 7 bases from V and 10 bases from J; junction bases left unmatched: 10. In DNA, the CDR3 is TGTGCCAGCACTGGACAGGGGCCGCCGGGAGCTTTCTTT. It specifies CASTGQGPPGAFF.

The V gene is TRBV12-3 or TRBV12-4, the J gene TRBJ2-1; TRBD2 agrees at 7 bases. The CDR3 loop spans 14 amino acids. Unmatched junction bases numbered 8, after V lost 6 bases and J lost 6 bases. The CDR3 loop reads CASRASGGSNEQFF. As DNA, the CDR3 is TGTGCCAGCAGGGCTAGCGGTGGGTCCAATGAGCAGTTCTTC.

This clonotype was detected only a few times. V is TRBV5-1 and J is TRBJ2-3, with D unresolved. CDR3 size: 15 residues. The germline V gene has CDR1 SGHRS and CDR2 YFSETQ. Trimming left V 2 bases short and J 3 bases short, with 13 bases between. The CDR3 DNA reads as TGCGCCAGCAGCTTTGCGCTGGGTCCTACAGATACGCAGTATTTT. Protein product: CASSFALGPTDTQYF.

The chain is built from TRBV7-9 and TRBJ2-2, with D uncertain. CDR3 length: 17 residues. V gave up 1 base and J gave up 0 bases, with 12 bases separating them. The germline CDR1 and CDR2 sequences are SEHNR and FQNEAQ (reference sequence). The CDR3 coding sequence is TGTGCCAGCAGCTTAGTTCACAGTTCCGCGAACACCGGGGAGCTGTTTTTT. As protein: CASSLVHSSANTGELFF. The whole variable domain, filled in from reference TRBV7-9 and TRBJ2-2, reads DTGVSQNPRHKITKRGQNVTFRCDPISEHNRLYWYRQTLGQGPEFLTYFQNEAQLEKSRLLSDRFSAERPKGSFSTLEIQRTEQGDSAMYLCASSLVHSSANTGELFFGEGSRLTVL.

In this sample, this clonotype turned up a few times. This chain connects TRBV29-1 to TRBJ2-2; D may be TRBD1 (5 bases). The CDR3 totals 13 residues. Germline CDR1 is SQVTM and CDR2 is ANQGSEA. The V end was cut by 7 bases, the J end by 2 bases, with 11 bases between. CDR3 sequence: CSAADINTGELFF. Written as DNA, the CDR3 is TGCAGCGCCGCGGACATTAACACCGGGGAGCTGTTTTTT.

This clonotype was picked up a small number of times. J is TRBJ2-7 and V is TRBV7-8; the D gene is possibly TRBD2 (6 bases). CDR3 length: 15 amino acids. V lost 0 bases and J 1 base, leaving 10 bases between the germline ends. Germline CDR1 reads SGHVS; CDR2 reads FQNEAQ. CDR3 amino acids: CASSLAGAGSYEQYF. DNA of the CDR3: TGTGCCAGCAGCTTAGCCGGCGCGGGGTCCTACGAGCAGTACTTC.

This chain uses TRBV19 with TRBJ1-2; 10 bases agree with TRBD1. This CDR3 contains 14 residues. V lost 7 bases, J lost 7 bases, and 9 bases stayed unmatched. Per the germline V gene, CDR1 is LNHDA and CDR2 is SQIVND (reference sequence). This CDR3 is CASTTGQGTAGYTF. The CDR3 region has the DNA TGTGCCAGTACTACGGGACAGGGGACGGCTGGCTACACCTTC.

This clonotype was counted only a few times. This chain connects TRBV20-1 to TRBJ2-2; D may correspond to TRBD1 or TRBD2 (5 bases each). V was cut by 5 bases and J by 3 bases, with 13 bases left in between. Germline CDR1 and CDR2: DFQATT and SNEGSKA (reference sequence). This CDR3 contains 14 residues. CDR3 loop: CSAPGQGDTGELFF. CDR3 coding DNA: TGCAGTGCTCCAGGGCAGGGAGACACCGGGGAGCTGTTTTTT.

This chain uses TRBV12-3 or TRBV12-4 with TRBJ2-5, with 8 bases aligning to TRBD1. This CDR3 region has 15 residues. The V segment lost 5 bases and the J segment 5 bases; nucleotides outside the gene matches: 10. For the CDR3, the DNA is TGTGCCAGCAGTCTAGGGCAGGGGGCGCACGAGACCCAGTACTTC. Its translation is CASSLGQGAHETQYF.

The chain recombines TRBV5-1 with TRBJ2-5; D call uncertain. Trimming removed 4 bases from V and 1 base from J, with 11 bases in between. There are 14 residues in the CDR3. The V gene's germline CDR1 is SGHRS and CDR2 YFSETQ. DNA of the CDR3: TGCGCCAGCAGCCCCGACACCTTCCAAGAGACCCAGTACTTC. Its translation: CASSPDTFQETQYF.

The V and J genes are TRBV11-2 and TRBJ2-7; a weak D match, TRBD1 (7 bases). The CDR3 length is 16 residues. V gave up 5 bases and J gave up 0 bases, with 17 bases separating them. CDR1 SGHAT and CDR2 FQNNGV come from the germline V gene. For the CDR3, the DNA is TGTGCCAGCAGCGGGCAGGGGGGTCATAGCTCCTACGAGCAGTACTTC. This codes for CASSGQGGHSSYEQYF.

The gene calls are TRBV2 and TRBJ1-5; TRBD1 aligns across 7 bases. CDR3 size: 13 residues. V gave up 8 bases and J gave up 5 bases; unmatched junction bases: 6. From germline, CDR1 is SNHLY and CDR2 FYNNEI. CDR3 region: CASVKDRDQPQHF. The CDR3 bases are TGTGCCAGCGTTAAAGACAGGGATCAGCCCCAGCATTTT.

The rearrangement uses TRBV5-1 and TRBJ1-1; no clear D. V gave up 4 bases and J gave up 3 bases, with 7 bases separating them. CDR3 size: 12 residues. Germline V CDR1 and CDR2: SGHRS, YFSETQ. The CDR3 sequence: CASSPPDTEAFF. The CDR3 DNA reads TGCGCCAGCAGCCCGCCCGACACTGAAGCTTTCTTT.

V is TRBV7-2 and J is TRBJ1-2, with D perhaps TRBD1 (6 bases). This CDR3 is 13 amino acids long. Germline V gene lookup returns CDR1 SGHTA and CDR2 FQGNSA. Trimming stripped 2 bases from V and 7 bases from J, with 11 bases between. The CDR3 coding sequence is TGTGCCAGCAGCTTAATCGGGGGCGGTGGCTACACCTTC. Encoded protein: CASSLIGGGGYTF.

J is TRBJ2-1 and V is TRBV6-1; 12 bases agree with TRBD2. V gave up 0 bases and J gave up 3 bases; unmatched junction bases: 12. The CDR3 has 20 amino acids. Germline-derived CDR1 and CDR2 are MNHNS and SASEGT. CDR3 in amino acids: CASSEALLRTSGALYNEQFF. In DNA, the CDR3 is TGTGCCAGCAGTGAAGCCCTACTTCGGACTAGCGGGGCGCTCTACAATGAGCAGTTCTTC.

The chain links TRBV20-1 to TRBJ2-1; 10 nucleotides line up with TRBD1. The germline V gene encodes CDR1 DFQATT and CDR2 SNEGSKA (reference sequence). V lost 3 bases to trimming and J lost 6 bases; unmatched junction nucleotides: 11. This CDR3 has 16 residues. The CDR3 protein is CSASQPGTGDPNEQFF. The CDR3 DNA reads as TGCAGTGCTAGTCAGCCCGGGACAGGGGATCCCAATGAGCAGTTCTTC.

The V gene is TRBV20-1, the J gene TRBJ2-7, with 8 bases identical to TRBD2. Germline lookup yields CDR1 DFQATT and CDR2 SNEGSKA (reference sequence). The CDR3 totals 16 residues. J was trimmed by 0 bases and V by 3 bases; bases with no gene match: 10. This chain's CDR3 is CSARLFSGASSYEQYF. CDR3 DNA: TGCAGTGCTAGGCTTTTTAGCGGGGCGAGCTCCTACGAGCAGTACTTC.

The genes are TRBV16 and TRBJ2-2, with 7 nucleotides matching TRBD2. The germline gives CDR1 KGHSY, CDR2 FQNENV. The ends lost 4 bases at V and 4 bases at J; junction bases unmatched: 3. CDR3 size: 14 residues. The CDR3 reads CASSPPGGTGELFF. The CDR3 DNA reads TGTGCCAGCAGCCCGCCGGGGGGCACCGGGGAGCTGTTTTTT.